This T cell receptor (beta chain) is drawn from a study of CD8 T cells in ankylosing spondylitis (dated by TCRdb to about 2017). Some background on the complete study: The study profiled T cell receptor beta repertoires in healthy donors and ankylosing spondylitis patients to find disease-linked TCR variants. The full study cohort comprised about 24 ankylosing spondylitis patients and about a hundred healthy donors. Peripheral blood samples were taken, and synovial fluid was additionally collected from ankylosing spondylitis patients.

TCRdb shows the sequencer as Illumina HiSeq 2500. Quantitative 5'-RACE with molecular barcodes was the method used to prepare the TCR beta libraries. The study's processing was this. To identify disease-linked TCR variants, a new computational method was used, one built on a probabilistic model of VDJ rearrangement. TCRdb's own reprocessing of the public reads used fastp at Q25 and MiXCR and kept productive beta chains. CDR3 protein sequences are deduplicated, and each keeps its most common genes and DNA. TCRdb's processing, not the authors', yielded these V and J calls. The sample table contains around 770,000 distinct CDR3 sequences; only one count was recorded for approximately 12% of them. The top ten hold 0.45% to 0.6% of the sample. The investigation overall reported the following: The disease-linked clones had a CD8+ phenotype and were found at relatively low frequencies in peripheral blood. Some of the motif variants had been reported before in the synovial fluid and blood of reactive arthritis patients, a finding that suggests common disease-initiation mechanisms. Significant enrichment of the disease-linked clones was reported in matched synovial fluid samples from ankylosing spondylitis patients. A TCR beta motif made up of several highly homologous amino acid variants appeared to be characteristic of blood from ankylosing spondylitis patients.

Between the V and J ends, shortened by 5 bases and 8 bases respectively, the junction contains 21 bases. The germline V gene sets CDR1 to SGHTA and CDR2 to FQGTGA. From the cysteine through the phenylalanine, the CDR3 covers 15 amino acids. Only the CDR3 region is kept as DNA, spanning 45 bases read in frame from base 1. Remarks on this clonotype: What antigen it recognizes has not been identified. Nothing much larger sits one base from this clone, and base qualities are not available.

The receptor was derived from a male donor with ankylosing spondylitis. The sequence is built from TRBV7-3 and TRBJ1-1; tentative D gene TRBD1, with 6 bases matching. The sample was blood, either unsorted or a sorted T cell fraction (not recorded which). The CDR3 reads as follows: CASSRGALRGEEAFF. The base sequence is TGTGCCAGCAGCCGTGGGGCGCTTAGGGGGGAAGAAGCTTTCTTT.